The source of this TCR beta chain is a study of siplizumab effects on memory and regulatory T cells. CDR3 length: 12 residues. Germline V gives CDR1 SGHRS, CDR2 YFSETQ. V lost 5 bases and J lost 3, with 8 bases in between. Note on this clone: Its antigen is undetermined.

Roughly 10^5 TCR templates were assayed per sample. Using immunoSEQ multiplex PCR, the repertoire was profiled, and TCRdb retains in-frame clones only, with some absent. The table shows about 56,000 clones, with about 97% occurring only once. Overall study findings and caveats: The study found that siplizumab significantly reduced alloreactive sequences traceable to unstimulated CD4+ memory cells. Memory T cells appeared less diverse than naive cells, which seemed to contribute substantially to alloresponse. Treatment with siplizumab left mappable alloreactive CD4+ clones averaging approximately 69% Treg-derived, compared with over 25% in controls.

The TCR was taken from a human donor in good health. V usage is TRBV5-1 and J usage is TRBJ2-5, with TRBD2 as a possible D gene (5 bases). Sequencing was done on a sample of naive CD8+ T cells sorted from blood. The CDR3 DNA follows: TGCGCCAGCAGAGGACTCGAAGAGACCCAGTACTTC. Translated, it gives CASRGLEETQYF.